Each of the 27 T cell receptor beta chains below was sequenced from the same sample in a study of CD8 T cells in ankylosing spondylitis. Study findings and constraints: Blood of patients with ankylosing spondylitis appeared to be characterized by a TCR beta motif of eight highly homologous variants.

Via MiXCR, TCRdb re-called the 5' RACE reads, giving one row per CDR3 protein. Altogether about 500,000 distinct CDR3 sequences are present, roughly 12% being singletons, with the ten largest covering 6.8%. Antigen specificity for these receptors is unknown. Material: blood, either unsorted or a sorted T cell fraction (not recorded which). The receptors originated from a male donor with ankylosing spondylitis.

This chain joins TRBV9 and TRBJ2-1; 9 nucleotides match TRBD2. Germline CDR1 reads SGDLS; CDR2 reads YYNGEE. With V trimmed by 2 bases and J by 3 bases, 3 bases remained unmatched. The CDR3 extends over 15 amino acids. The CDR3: CASSVASGIYNEQFF. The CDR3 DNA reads TGTGCCAGCAGCGTGGCTAGCGGGATCTACAATGAGCAGTTCTTC.

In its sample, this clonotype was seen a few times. DNA for the CDR3: TGCAGTGCTAGGTCGGATTATAGCAATCAGCCCCAGCATTTT. It is translated as CSARSDYSNQPQHF. J is TRBJ1-5 and V is TRBV20-1, with D hard to call. V was shortened by 3 bases and J by 0 bases, with 9 bases between the two germline ends. Germline-derived CDR1 and CDR2 are DFQATT and SNEGSKA (reference sequence). The CDR3 contains 14 residues.

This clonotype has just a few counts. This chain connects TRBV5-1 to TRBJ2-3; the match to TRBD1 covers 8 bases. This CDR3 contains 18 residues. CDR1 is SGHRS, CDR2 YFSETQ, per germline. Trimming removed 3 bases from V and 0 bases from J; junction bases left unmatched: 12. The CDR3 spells CASSYGQGVYSSTDTQYF. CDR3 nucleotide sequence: TGCGCCAGCAGCTACGGACAGGGAGTGTATTCTAGCACAGATACGCAGTATTTT.

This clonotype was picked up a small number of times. Here the CDR3 reads CSASMDRGDLNTFEAFF. CDR3 nucleotide sequence: TGCAGTGCTAGTATGGACAGGGGAGATTTGAACACTTTTGAAGCTTTCTTT. The chain carries TRBV20-1 and TRBJ1-1, with 9 bases aligning to TRBD1. V shed 3 bases and J 7 bases; nucleotides not matched to a gene: 18. Germline V lookup: CDR1 DFQATT, CDR2 SNEGSKA (reference sequence). CDR3 size: 17 residues.

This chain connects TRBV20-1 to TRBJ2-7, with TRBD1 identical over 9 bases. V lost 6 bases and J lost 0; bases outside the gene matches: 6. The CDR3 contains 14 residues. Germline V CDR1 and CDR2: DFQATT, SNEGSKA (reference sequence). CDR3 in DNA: TGCAGTGCCGAAAGACAGGGGGGCTCCTACGAGCAGTACTTC. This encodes CSAERQGGSYEQYF.

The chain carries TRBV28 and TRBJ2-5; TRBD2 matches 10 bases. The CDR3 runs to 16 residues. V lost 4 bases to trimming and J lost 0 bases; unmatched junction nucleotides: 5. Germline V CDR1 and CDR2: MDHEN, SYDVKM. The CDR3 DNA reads TGTGCCAGCAGTTCACCGGGACTAGCGTACCAAGAGACCCAGTACTTC. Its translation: CASSSPGLAYQETQYF.

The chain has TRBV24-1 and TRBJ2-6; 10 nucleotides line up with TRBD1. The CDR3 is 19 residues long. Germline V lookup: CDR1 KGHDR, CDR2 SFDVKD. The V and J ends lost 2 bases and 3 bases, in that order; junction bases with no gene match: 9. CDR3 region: CATSDSGGQGNGGANVLTF. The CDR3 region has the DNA TGTGCCACCAGTGATTCGGGGGGACAGGGGAACGGTGGGGCCAACGTCCTGACTTTC.

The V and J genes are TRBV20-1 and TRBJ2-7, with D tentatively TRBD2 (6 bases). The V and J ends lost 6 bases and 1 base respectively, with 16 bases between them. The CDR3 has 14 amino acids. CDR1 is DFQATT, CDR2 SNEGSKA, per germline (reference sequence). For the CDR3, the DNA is TGCAGTGCCCTCCTTGGAGGGGTATCCTACGAGCAGTACTTC. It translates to CSALLGGVSYEQYF.

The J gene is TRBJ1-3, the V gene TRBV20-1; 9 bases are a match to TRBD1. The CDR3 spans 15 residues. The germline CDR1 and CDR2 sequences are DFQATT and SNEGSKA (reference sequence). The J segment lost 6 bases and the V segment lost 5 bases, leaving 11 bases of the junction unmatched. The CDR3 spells CSAADADRGANTIYF. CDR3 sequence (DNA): TGCAGTGCTGCTGACGCGGACAGGGGAGCAAACACCATATATTTT.

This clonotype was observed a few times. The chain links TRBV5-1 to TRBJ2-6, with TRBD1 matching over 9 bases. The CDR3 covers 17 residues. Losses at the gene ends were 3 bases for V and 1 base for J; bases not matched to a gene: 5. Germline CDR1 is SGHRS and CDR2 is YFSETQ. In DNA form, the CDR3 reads TGCGCCAGCAGCTCCGGGACAGGGACTTCTGGGGCCAACGTCCTGACTTTC. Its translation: CASSSGTGTSGANVLTF.

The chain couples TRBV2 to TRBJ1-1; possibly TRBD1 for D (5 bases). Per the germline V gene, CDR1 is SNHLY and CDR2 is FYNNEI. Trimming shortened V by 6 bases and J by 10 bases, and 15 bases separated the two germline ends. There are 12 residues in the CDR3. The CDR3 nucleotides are TGTGCCAGCAGCCCCGGACCGGGGGGAGCTTTCTTT. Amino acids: CASSPGPGGAFF.

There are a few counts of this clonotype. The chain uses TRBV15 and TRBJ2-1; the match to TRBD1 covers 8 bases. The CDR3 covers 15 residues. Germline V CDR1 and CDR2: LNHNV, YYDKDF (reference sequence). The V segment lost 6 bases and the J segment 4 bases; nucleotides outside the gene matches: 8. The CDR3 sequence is CATRKDDRGYNEQFF. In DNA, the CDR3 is TGTGCCACCAGAAAAGACGACAGGGGTTACAATGAGCAGTTCTTC.

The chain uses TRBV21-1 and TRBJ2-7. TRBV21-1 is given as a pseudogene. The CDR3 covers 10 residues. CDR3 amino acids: CASSKREQYF. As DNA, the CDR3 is TGTGCCAGCAGCAAGCGGGAGCAGTACTTC.

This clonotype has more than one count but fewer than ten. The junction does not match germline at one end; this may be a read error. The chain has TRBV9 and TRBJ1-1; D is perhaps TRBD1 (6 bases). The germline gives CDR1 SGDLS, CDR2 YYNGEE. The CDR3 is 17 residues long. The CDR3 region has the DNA TGTGCCAGCAGCGTAGGATCCACCGGGACAATGAACACTGAAGTTTTCTTT. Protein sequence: CASSVGSTGTMNTEVFF.

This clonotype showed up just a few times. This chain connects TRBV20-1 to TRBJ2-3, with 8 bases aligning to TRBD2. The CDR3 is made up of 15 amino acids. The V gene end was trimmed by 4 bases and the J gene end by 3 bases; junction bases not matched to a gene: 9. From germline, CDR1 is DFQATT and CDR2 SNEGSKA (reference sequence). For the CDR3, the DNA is TGCAGTGCTATAATAGCGGGGCGGGTTACAGATACGCAGTATTTT. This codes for CSAIIAGRVTDTQYF.

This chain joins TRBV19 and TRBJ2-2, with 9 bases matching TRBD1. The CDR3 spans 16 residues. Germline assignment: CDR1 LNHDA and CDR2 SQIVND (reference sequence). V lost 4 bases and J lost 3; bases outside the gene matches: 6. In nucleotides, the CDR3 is TGTGCCAGTAGTAAGGCGGGACAGGGAGACACCGGGGAGCTGTTTTTT. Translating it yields CASSKAGQGDTGELFF. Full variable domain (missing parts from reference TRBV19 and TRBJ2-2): DGGITQSPKYLFRKEGQNVTLSCEQNLNHDAMYWYRQDPGQGLRLIYYSQIVNDFQKGDIAEGYSVSREKKESFPLTVTSAQKNPTAFYLCASSKAGQGDTGELFFGEGSRLTVL.

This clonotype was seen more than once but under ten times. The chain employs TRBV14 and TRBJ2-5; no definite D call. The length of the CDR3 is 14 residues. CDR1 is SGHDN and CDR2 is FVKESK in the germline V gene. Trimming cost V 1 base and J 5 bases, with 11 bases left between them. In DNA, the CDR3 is TGTGCCAGCAGCCAAGTTCGGCTAATCGAGACCCAGTACTTC. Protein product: CASSQVRLIETQYF.

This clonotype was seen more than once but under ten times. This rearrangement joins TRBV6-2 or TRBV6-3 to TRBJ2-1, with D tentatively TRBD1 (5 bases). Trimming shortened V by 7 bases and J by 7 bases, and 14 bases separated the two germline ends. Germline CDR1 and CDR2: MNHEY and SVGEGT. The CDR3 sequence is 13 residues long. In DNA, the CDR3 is TGTGCCAGCAAGGGGCAGGGCGTGAATGAGCAGTTCTTC. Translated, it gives CASKGQGVNEQFF.

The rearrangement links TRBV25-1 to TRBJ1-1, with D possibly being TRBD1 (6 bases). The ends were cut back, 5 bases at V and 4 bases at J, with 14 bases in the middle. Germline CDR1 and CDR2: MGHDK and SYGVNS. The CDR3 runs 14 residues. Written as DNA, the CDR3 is TGTGCCAGCAGTTGGGGGCGGACGGGCACTGAAGCTTTCTTT. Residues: CASSWGRTGTEAFF.

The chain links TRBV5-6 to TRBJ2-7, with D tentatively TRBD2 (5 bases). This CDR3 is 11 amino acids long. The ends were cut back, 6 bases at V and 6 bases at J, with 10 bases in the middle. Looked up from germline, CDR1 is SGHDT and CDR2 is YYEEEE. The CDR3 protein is CASTSGLEQYV. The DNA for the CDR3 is TGTGCCAGCACCTCCGGACTCGAGCAGTACGTC.

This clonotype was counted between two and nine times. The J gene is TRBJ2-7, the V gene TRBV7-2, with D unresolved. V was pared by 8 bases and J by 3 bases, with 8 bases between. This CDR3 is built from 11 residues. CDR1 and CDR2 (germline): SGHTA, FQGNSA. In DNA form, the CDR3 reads TGTGCCAGCGGGCCCTACTACGAGCAGTACGTC. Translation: CASGPYYEQYV.

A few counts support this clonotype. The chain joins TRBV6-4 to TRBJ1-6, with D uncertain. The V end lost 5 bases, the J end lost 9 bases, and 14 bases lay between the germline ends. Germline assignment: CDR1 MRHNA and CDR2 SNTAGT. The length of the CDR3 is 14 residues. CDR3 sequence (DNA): TGTGCCAGCAGTACAAGTGCCTGGGGTTCACCCCTCCACTTT. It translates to CASSTSAWGSPLHF.

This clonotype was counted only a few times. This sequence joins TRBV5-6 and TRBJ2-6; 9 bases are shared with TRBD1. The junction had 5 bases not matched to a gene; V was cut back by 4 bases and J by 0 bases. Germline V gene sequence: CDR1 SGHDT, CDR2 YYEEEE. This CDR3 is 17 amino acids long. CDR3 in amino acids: CASSLRDRVSGANVLTF. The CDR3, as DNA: TGTGCCAGCAGCCTCCGGGACAGGGTCTCTGGGGCCAACGTCCTGACTTTC.

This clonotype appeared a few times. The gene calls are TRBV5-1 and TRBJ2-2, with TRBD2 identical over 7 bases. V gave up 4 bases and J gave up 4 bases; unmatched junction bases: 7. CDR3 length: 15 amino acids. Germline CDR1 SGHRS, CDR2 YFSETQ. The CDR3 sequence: CASSRRDYATGELFF. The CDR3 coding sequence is TGCGCCAGCAGCCGCAGGGACTACGCCACCGGGGAGCTGTTTTTT.

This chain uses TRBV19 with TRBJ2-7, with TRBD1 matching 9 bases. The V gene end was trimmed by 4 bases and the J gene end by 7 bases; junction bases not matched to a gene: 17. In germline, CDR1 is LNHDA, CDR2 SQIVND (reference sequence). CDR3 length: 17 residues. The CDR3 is CASSRATGTGSSREQYF. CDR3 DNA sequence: TGTGCCAGTAGTAGGGCAACCGGGACAGGGTCATCGAGGGAGCAGTACTTC.

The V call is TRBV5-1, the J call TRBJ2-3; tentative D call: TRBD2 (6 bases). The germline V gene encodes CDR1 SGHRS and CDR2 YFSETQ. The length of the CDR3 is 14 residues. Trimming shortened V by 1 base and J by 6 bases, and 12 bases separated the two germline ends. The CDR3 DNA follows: TGCGCCAGCAGCTTGTCGGGAGTAGGGGATACGCAGTATTTT. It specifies CASSLSGVGDTQYF.

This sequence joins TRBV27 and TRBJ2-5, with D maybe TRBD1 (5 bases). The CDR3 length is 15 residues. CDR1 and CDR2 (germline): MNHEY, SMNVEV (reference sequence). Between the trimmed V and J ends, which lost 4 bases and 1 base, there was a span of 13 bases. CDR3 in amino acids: CASSSGSGSQETQYF. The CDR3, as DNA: TGTGCCAGCAGTTCCGGGTCAGGGTCCCAAGAGACCCAGTACTTC.